These 14 T cell receptor beta chains share one sample of origin, sequenced in a study of blood T cell repertoires in COVID-19. Clones were sequenced by immunoSEQ multiplex PCR, and TCRdb holds only the in-frame ones, with some missing. The sample yields around 78,000 clones, around 88% seen once. Sequenced sample: PBMCs or T cells enriched from blood (not recorded which). These receptors were obtained from a woman in her 50s with acute COVID-19.

The V and J genes are TRBV5-1 and TRBJ1-5, with 8 positions matching TRBD1. The CDR3 totals 19 residues. After removal of 0 bases from V and 0 bases from J, the junction contained 11 bases not matched to a gene. Per germline, CDR1 SGHRS and CDR2 YFSETQ. CDR3 DNA sequence: TGCGCCAGCAGCTTGGCCGGGGACAGGACCCAGAGTAGCAATCAGCCCCAGCATTTT. Its translation is CASSLAGDRTQSSNQPQHF.

The rearrangement links TRBV6-1 to TRBJ2-7; no clear D gene. Deletions cut 0 bases from V and 4 bases from J, with 10 bases between. CDR3 length: 14 amino acids. Germline lookup yields CDR1 MNHNS and CDR2 SASEGT. The CDR3 region is CASSEAQLNYEQYF. The DNA for the CDR3 is TGTGCCAGCAGTGAAGCTCAACTAAATTACGAGCAGTACTTC.

The chain links TRBV7-2 to TRBJ1-2; 7 positions agree with TRBD1. The germline V gene has CDR1 SGHTA and CDR2 FQGNSA. The CDR3 runs to 15 residues. Losses at the gene ends were 5 bases for V and 8 bases for J; bases not matched to a gene: 14. CDR3: CASSLGGGRSRGYTF. Here the CDR3 DNA reads TGTGCCAGCAGCCTCGGAGGGGGCCGCTCTAGGGGCTACACCTTC.

In its sample, this clone was seen once. V is TRBV5-6 and J is TRBJ2-5, with 7 bases matching TRBD2. Germline loops: CDR1 SGHDT, CDR2 YYEEEE. The CDR3 sequence is 14 residues long. The ends lost 4 bases at V and 4 bases at J; junction bases unmatched: 7. CDR3 protein: CASSPRGRGETQYF. CDR3 bases: TGTGCCAGCAGCCCCCGGGGGAGGGGAGAGACCCAGTACTTC.

V is TRBV18 and J is TRBJ2-5; 9 bases map to TRBD1. The germline V gene has CDR1 KGHSH and CDR2 LQKENI. The CDR3 covers 16 residues. Losses at the gene ends were 4 bases for V and 2 bases for J; bases not matched to a gene: 8. The CDR3 reads CASSRDTGGFQETQYF. The DNA of the CDR3 is TGTGCCAGCTCACGGGACACAGGGGGCTTTCAAGAGACCCAGTACTTC.

This chain uses TRBV9 with TRBJ2-2; 7 bases map to TRBD2. The germline V gene has CDR1 SGDLS and CDR2 YYNGEE. V lost 5 bases and J lost 6; bases outside the gene matches: 10. This CDR3 contains 15 residues. The CDR3, as DNA: TGTGCCAGCAGACGGGGCGGGAGATGGGCCGGGGAGCTGTTTTTT. Its protein is CASRRGGRWAGELFF.

V usage is TRBV6-5 and J usage is TRBJ1-2; D is perhaps TRBD1 (6 bases). The CDR3 has 15 amino acids. Trimming took off 0 bases at V and 5 bases at J, with 13 bases between the two ends. Germline values: CDR1 MNHEY, CDR2 SVGAGI. The CDR3, as DNA: TGTGCCAGCAGTTACTCAAGGGACATTCCTTATGGCTACACCTTC. Protein: CASSYSRDIPYGYTF.

The gene calls are TRBV28 and TRBJ2-5; 15 bases match TRBD2. Per the germline V gene, CDR1 is MDHEN and CDR2 is SYDVKM. V shed 6 bases, J shed 2 bases, and the junction held 10 bases outside the gene matches. The CDR3 spans 18 residues. This chain's CDR3 is CASSPYGLAGGGQETQYF. The CDR3 region has the DNA TGTGCCAGCAGCCCCTACGGACTAGCGGGAGGGGGGCAAGAGACCCAGTACTTC.

This clone was detected once. This chain joins TRBV9 and TRBJ1-2; D uncertain. The CDR3 totals 15 residues. Trimming took off 0 bases at V and 4 bases at J, with 13 bases between the two ends. Germline CDR1 SGDLS, CDR2 YYNGEE. The CDR3 DNA reads TGTGCCAGCAGCGTAGGCCGCGGTGAAAGCTATGGCTACACCTTC. It yields the protein CASSVGRGESYGYTF.

This clone was picked up one time. V usage is TRBV7-9 and J usage is TRBJ2-2; 9 nucleotides match TRBD1. Trimming removed 9 bases from V and 6 bases from J; junction bases left unmatched: 11. Per the germline V gene, CDR1 is SEHNR and CDR2 is FQNEAQ (reference sequence). The CDR3 contains 15 residues. The CDR3 sequence: CASPSGTGFPGELFF. CDR3 coding DNA: TGTGCCAGTCCCTCCGGGACAGGGTTCCCCGGGGAGCTGTTTTTT.

The table lists this clone with a few counts. J is TRBJ1-5 and V is TRBV19; TRBD1 agrees at 7 bases. The J segment lost 3 bases and the V segment lost 9 bases, leaving 5 bases of the junction unmatched. The CDR3 is made up of 13 amino acids. CDR1 LNHDA and CDR2 SQIVND come from the germline V gene (reference sequence). This CDR3 reads CASRDRDNQPQHF. As DNA, the CDR3 is TGTGCCAGCCGCGACAGGGACAATCAGCCCCAGCATTTT.

This rearrangement joins TRBV7-9 to TRBJ1-1; TRBD1 might be the D (6 bases). The CDR3 contains 13 residues. Germline loops: CDR1 SEHNR, CDR2 FQNEAQ (reference sequence). Trimming pared 7 bases from V and 1 base from J, leaving 10 bases between. The CDR3 is CASNNRENTEAFF. The CDR3 DNA reads as TGTGCCAGCAACAACAGGGAGAACACTGAAGCTTTCTTT.

This clone was detected once. The V and J genes are TRBV19 and TRBJ2-4; D possibly corresponds to TRBD1 (5 bases). The length of the CDR3 is 11 residues. Germline CDR1 is LNHDA and CDR2 is SQIVND (reference sequence). Trimming pared 9 bases from V and 9 bases from J, leaving 12 bases between. The CDR3 DNA reads as TGTGCCAGCGAAAGGGGATTCATTCAGTACTTC. Protein sequence: CASERGFIQYF. The whole variable domain, remainder taken from reference TRBV19 and TRBJ2-4, is DGGITQSPKYLFRKEGQNVTLSCEQNLNHDAMYWYRQDPGQGLRLIYYSQIVNDFQKGDIAEGYSVSREKKESFPLTVTSAQKNPTAFYLCASERGFIQYFGAGTRLSVL.

This chain links TRBV4-2 with TRBJ2-3; 11 positions agree with TRBD1. The CDR3 contains 17 residues. V trimming: 4 bases; J trimming: 4 bases; junction bases outside the gene matches: 10. Germline CDR1 is LGHNA and CDR2 is YNFKEQ. The CDR3 DNA is TGTGCCAGCAGCCCCCCGGACAGGGGGCTTCACGCAGATACGCAGTATTTT. It yields the protein CASSPPDRGLHADTQYF.